What follows are 24 T cell receptor beta chains derived from one specimen sequenced in a study of CD8 T cells in ankylosing spondylitis. Study observations and caveats: Made up of under ten highly homologous variants, a TCR beta motif appeared characteristic of ankylosing spondylitis blood.

In TCRdb, the 5' RACE reads were re-called with MiXCR into one record per CDR3 protein. Among some 840,000 distinct CDR3 sequences listed, 12% were seen once. Antigens for these TCRs are unknown. The sample consisted of blood, either unsorted or a sorted T cell fraction (not recorded which). The receptors come from a male donor with ankylosing spondylitis.

This clonotype was found once. The junction departs from the called germline gene at one end, perhaps through a read error. This chain joins TRBV5-1 and TRBJ1-3; D is unclear. The germline gives CDR1 SGHRS, CDR2 YFSETQ. The CDR3 spans 12 residues. The chain's CDR3 is CASSLVGDTIYF. The CDR3 bases are TGCGCCAGCAGCTTAGTTGGAGACACCATATATTTT.

This clonotype was counted ten times or more. CDR3 region: CSAQTGNAEAFF. For the CDR3, the DNA is TGCAGTGCTCAAACAGGTAACGCTGAAGCTTTCTTT. The rearrangement links TRBV20-1 to TRBJ1-1, with a tentative D call TRBD1 (5 bases). Germline V CDR1 and CDR2: DFQATT, SNEGSKA (reference sequence). This CDR3 is built from 12 residues. The germline V and J ends were trimmed by 5 bases and 6 bases, with 13 bases remaining between them.

This clonotype has a handful of counts. V usage is TRBV5-1 and J usage is TRBJ2-5; a possible D gene is TRBD2 (6 bases). Trimming shortened V by 2 bases and J by 4 bases, and 15 bases separated the two germline ends. Germline V gene lookup returns CDR1 SGHRS and CDR2 YFSETQ. The CDR3 extends over 15 amino acids. CDR3 in amino acids: CASSLGGRDGETQYF. In DNA, the CDR3 is TGCGCCAGCAGCTTAGGTGGGCGGGACGGAGAGACCCAGTACTTC.

This sequence joins TRBV5-5 and TRBJ1-5; maybe TRBD1 (5 bases). CDR1 is SGHKS and CDR2 is YYEKEE in the germline V gene (reference sequence). Trimming took off 0 bases at V and 11 bases at J, with 12 bases between the two ends. The CDR3 length is 13 residues. The CDR3 sequence: CASSLGRDSAQHF. As DNA, the CDR3 is TGTGCCAGCAGCTTGGGTAGGGACTCAGCCCAGCATTTT. The variable domain in full, completed from reference TRBV5-5 and TRBJ1-5, reads DAGVTQSPTHLIKTRGQQVTLRCSPISGHKSVSWYQQVLGQGPQFIFQYYEKEERGRGNFPDRFSARQFPNYSSELNVNALLLGDSALYLCASSLGRDSAQHFGDGTRLSIL.

In its sample, this clonotype was seen once. The rearrangement links TRBV19 to TRBJ2-1; unclear D gene. The germline gives CDR1 LNHDA, CDR2 SQIVND (reference sequence). CDR3 length: 13 residues. The germline V and J ends were trimmed by 5 bases and 8 bases, with 13 bases remaining between them. The CDR3 coding sequence is TGTGCCAGTAGTCGGGCTGCCGGAGATGAGCAGTTCTTC. It is translated as CASSRAAGDEQFF.

The chain links TRBV4-3 to TRBJ2-1; possibly TRBD1 or TRBD2 for D (5 bases each). V dropped 3 bases and J dropped 6 bases, with 12 bases sitting between them. Germline V gene lookup returns CDR1 LGHNA and CDR2 YSLEER. The CDR3 is 14 residues long. DNA of the CDR3: TGCGCCAGCAGCCAGGAATCGGGGACCAATGAGCAGTTCTTC. This gives the protein CASSQESGTNEQFF.

This clonotype was seen more than once but under ten times. This chain links TRBV7-2 with TRBJ2-6; 7 nucleotides match TRBD1. J gave up 0 bases and V 5 bases, and 7 bases lay outside the gene matches. The CDR3 covers 17 residues. Germline lookup yields CDR1 SGHTA and CDR2 FQGNSA. The CDR3, as DNA: TGTGCCAGCAGCCCGCAGGGGGATAGCTCTGGGGCCAACGTCCTGACTTTC. It codes for CASSPQGDSSGANVLTF. The full variable domain, its missing parts supplied by reference TRBV7-2 and TRBJ2-6, is GAGVSQSPSNKVTEKGKDVELRCDPISGHTALYWYRQSLGQGLEFLIYFQGNSAPDKSGLPSDRFSAERTGGSVSTLTIQRTQQEDSAVYLCASSPQGDSSGANVLTFGAGSRLTVL.

This clonotype was seen a few times. The chain uses TRBV20-1 and TRBJ1-5, with 9 positions matching TRBD1. The junction had 10 bases not matched to a gene; V was cut back by 2 bases and J by 5 bases. Germline V gene sequence: CDR1 DFQATT, CDR2 SNEGSKA (reference sequence). The length of the CDR3 is 16 residues. The CDR3 DNA sequence: TGCAGTGCTAGATCAATAGGACAGGGGATGGATCAGCCCCAGCATTTT. It specifies CSARSIGQGMDQPQHF.

CDR3 DNA: TGTGCCAGCAGCGTACCCCGGGGTTCTGGACGGCGGGATACGCAGTATTTT. Amino acids: CASSVPRGSGRRDTQYF. The J gene is TRBJ2-3, the V gene TRBV7-2; D is perhaps TRBD2 (5 bases). Germline CDR1 and CDR2: SGHTA and FQGNSA. The CDR3 loop spans 17 amino acids. V shed 5 bases and J shed 6 bases, with 24 bases lying between them.

The rearrangement links TRBV3-1 to TRBJ2-2; TRBD2 might be the D (5 bases). Germline V CDR1 and CDR2: LGHDT, YNNKEL (reference sequence). CDR3 length equals 13 residues. V was trimmed by 2 bases and J by 5 bases, leaving 6 bases between them. As DNA, the CDR3 is TGTGCCAGCAGCCAATTAGCGACCGGGGAGCTGTTTTTT. Its translation: CASSQLATGELFF. The full variable domain, its missing parts supplied by reference TRBV3-1 and TRBJ2-2, is DTAVSQTPKYLVTQMGNDKSIKCEQNLGHDTMYWYKQDSKKFLKIMFSYNNKELIINETVPNRFSPKSPDKAHLNLHINSLELGDSAVYFCASSQLATGELFFGEGSRLTVL.

The genes are TRBV10-3 and TRBJ2-7, with 7 positions matching TRBD1. Looked up from germline, CDR1 is ENHRY and CDR2 is SYGVKD. CDR3 length equals 12 residues. The trim removed 3 bases at V and 6 bases at J, leaving 2 bases unmatched. The CDR3 DNA is TGTGCCATCAGTGAAGACAGGGTCGAGCAGTACTTC. This gives the protein CAISEDRVEQYF.

Only a few counts were recorded for this clonotype. The rearrangement links TRBV20-1 to TRBJ1-4, with a tentative D call TRBD1 (5 bases). CDR3 length: 14 amino acids. Germline V gene sequence: CDR1 DFQATT, CDR2 SNEGSKA (reference sequence). Trimming removed 0 bases from V and 8 bases from J, with 13 bases in between. The CDR3 spells CSAREARDGEKLFF. For the CDR3, the DNA is TGCAGTGCTAGAGAGGCCAGGGACGGCGAAAAACTGTTTTTT.

This clonotype was seen a handful of times. This rearrangement joins TRBV6-4 to TRBJ2-3; D is ambiguous. The CDR3 is 15 amino acids. CDR1 is MRHNA and CDR2 is SNTAGT in the germline V gene. The V and J ends lost 5 bases and 0 bases respectively, with 12 bases between them. In DNA, the CDR3 is TGTGCCAGCAGTCTCCAGGAAACTAGCACAGATACGCAGTATTTT. It specifies CASSLQETSTDTQYF.

The rearrangement uses TRBV27 and TRBJ2-2; the match to TRBD2 covers 7 bases. V lost 10 bases and J lost 5; bases outside the gene matches: 10. CDR1 and CDR2 (germline): MNHEY, SMNVEV (reference sequence). The CDR3 contains 14 residues. CDR3 protein: CATRGLVPTGELFF. The CDR3 nucleotides are TGTGCCACTCGCGGACTAGTACCTACCGGGGAGCTGTTTTTT.

The sample holds a few counts of this clonotype. CDR3 bases: TGTGCCAGTAGTATGTATGGGACGGTCAACTATGGCTACACCTTC. Protein product: CASSMYGTVNYGYTF. V gene TRBV19 combines with J gene TRBJ1-2; a weak D match, TRBD1 (5 bases). Germline V gene data show CDR1 as LNHDA and CDR2 as SQIVND (reference sequence). CDR3 length: 15 amino acids. The germline V and J ends were trimmed by 3 bases and 2 bases, with 13 bases remaining between them.

This clonotype was counted many times. The chain carries TRBV5-6 and TRBJ2-2; D not certain. CDR3 length equals 17 residues. CDR1 SGHDT and CDR2 YYEEEE come from the germline V gene. V lost 0 bases to trimming and J lost 6 bases, with 18 bases between them. The CDR3 region has the DNA TGTGCCAGCAGCTTGGATTTTCGGACCTCAGGCTCCGGGGAGCTGTTTTTT. Protein sequence: CASSLDFRTSGSGELFF.

This clonotype was counted at least ten times. The chain recombines TRBV28 with TRBJ2-7; 9 nucleotides agree with TRBD1. The CDR3 extends over 15 amino acids. Germline V lookup: CDR1 MDHEN, CDR2 SYDVKM. Trimming cost V 5 bases and J 4 bases; bases outside gene matches: 9. CDR3 sequence reads: CASSAPGQGKYEQYF. In DNA, the CDR3 is TGTGCCAGCAGTGCCCCGGGACAGGGAAAGTACGAGCAGTACTTC.

The chain carries TRBV7-9 and TRBJ1-4, with D maybe TRBD1 (6 bases). V lost 5 bases to trimming and J lost 5 bases, with 15 bases between them. The germline V gene has CDR1 SEHNR and CDR2 FQNEAQ (reference sequence). The CDR3 is 15 residues long. The DNA for the CDR3 is TGTGCCAGCAGCCCTCGAGGGGGATTAAATGAAAAACTGTTTTTT. The encoded protein is CASSPRGGLNEKLFF.

The gene calls are TRBV20-1 and TRBJ2-7; TRBD1 agrees at 10 bases. Trimming at V came to 5 bases and at J to 6 bases, leaving 13 bases not matched to a gene. This CDR3 has 15 residues. Germline V gene data show CDR1 as DFQATT and CDR2 as SNEGSKA (reference sequence). CDR3 bases: TGCAGTGCTGGCCGGGACAGGGGACGATTCGGCGAGCAGTACTTC. Its protein product is CSAGRDRGRFGEQYF.

The chain employs TRBV6-5 and TRBJ1-2; perhaps TRBD1 as D (5 bases). Trimming removed 2 bases at V and 8 bases at J, with 12 bases between. CDR3 length equals 13 residues. Looked up from germline, CDR1 is MNHEY and CDR2 is SVGAGI. CDR3 loop: CASSYGGGRGYTF. CDR3 coding DNA: TGTGCCAGCAGTTACGGGGGGGGTAGGGGCTACACCTTC.

In its sample, this clonotype was seen many times. The rearrangement uses TRBV7-2 and TRBJ2-5; no clear D gene. The CDR3 consists of 13 residues. Germline CDR1 reads SGHTA; CDR2 reads FQGNSA. V dropped 2 bases and J dropped 4 bases, with 8 bases sitting between them. As DNA, the CDR3 is TGTGCCAGCAGCTTAAGTAACGGAGAGACCCAGTACTTC. Translating gives CASSLSNGETQYF.

This clonotype was found a few times. The chain joins TRBV7-2 to TRBJ2-2; the match to TRBD1 covers 10 bases. The V gene end was trimmed by 6 bases and the J gene end by 5 bases; junction bases not matched to a gene: 6. The CDR3 consists of 15 residues. Germline V lookup: CDR1 SGHTA, CDR2 FQGNSA. The CDR3 DNA follows: TGTGCCAGCAGTATCCGGGACAGGGGAACCGGGGAGCTGTTTTTT. It codes for CASSIRDRGTGELFF.

The chain employs TRBV4-3 and TRBJ2-6; 9 nucleotides match TRBD1. The CDR3 has 18 residues. Germline CDR1 reads LGHNA; CDR2 reads YSLEER. Trimming cost V 4 bases and J 0 bases; bases outside gene matches: 7. The CDR3 DNA reads TGCGCCAGCAGCCCACGGACAGGGGCCCTCTCTGGGGCCAACGTCCTGACTTTC. Encoded protein: CASSPRTGALSGANVLTF.

This rearrangement joins TRBV10-3 to TRBJ2-7, with TRBD1 as a possible D gene (6 bases). Looked up from germline, CDR1 is ENHRY and CDR2 is SYGVKD. The CDR3 runs to 13 residues. The V end lost 5 bases, the J end lost 3 bases, and 11 bases lay between the germline ends. CDR3 DNA: TGTGCCATCAGTCAGGGGCCCAACTACGAGCAGTACTTC. Its protein product is CAISQGPNYEQYF.